This record looks at one TCR beta chain sequence and its context. Its target is not known. These data come from a study of T-cell memory formation after mild COVID-19. General study findings and limits: From day 15 to 85, contracting clones were balanced between CD4 and CD8, whereas later expanders leaned toward CD4+.

In germline, CDR1 is SGHTA, CDR2 FQGNSA. The CDR3 loop spans 12 amino acids. V lost 3 bases and J lost 5, with 8 bases in between. TCRdb redid the calling of the 5' RACE reads with MiXCR, one entry per CDR3 protein. The table has about 210,000 distinct CDR3 sequences, under 12% seen once. The sequenced material came from PBMCs or a T cell subset sorted from them (not recorded which). This receptor was obtained from a man aged 18 to 29 who had mild COVID-19 (a few samples of this study predate the infection). Cell type and time point are not known. J is TRBJ2-7 and V is TRBV7-2; D unclear. This CDR3 is CASSFGLDEQYF. The CDR3 region has the DNA TGTGCCAGCAGCTTCGGGCTGGACGAGCAGTACTTC.